The 32 T cell receptor beta chains below were found in one sample sequenced in a study of cytomegalovirus exposure and HLA in healthy donors. Amplification used 60 Vbeta primers and 13 Jbeta primers. Measured with immunoSEQ multiplex PCR; TCRdb has only the in-frame clones, and not every one. Seen here are about 94,000 clones, roughly 79% observed once, and the top ten hold approximately 1.4%. The sample comprised PBMCs. These receptors all stem from a male donor in good health and CMV-seronegative.

This chain joins TRBV4-1 and TRBJ1-3; unclear D gene. In germline, CDR1 is MGHRA, CDR2 YSYEKL. V was cut by 7 bases and J by 4 bases, with 14 bases left in between. The CDR3 extends over 14 amino acids. The CDR3 coding sequence is TGCGCCAGCACCAACGGCCTAGCGGGAAACACCATATATTTT. Translating it yields CASTNGLAGNTIYF.

In this sample, this clone turned up once. CDR3 nucleotides: TGTGCCTGGAGTGTTCCGGGACAGGGCTTTGGGGGCTACACCTTC. This sequence encodes CAWSVPGQGFGGYTF. The rearrangement joins TRBV30 to TRBJ1-2; 9 bases align to TRBD1. Unmatched junction bases numbered 10, after V lost 0 bases and J lost 8 bases. This CDR3 has 15 residues. The V gene's germline CDR1 is GTSNPN and CDR2 SVGIG (reference sequence).

The genes are TRBV6-5 and TRBJ2-7, with TRBD2 identical over 11 bases. This CDR3 contains 14 residues. V lost 5 bases and J lost 5; bases outside the gene matches: 5. Germline-derived CDR1 and CDR2 are MNHEY and SVGAGI. The CDR3 bases are TGTGCCAGCAGTCTAGCGGGAGGCATACACGAGCAGTACTTC. Protein product: CASSLAGGIHEQYF.

This clone occurred once. The chain links TRBV19 to TRBJ1-5; D uncertain. Germline CDR1 reads LNHDA; CDR2 reads SQIVND (reference sequence). This CDR3 spans 13 amino acids. Trimming cost V 5 bases and J 5 bases, with 10 bases left between them. CDR3 loop: CASSHELDQPQHF. DNA of the CDR3: TGTGCCAGTAGTCATGAACTGGATCAGCCCCAGCATTTT.

V and J are TRBV5-1 and TRBJ2-5, with a possible D match to TRBD2 (5 bases). Per the germline V gene, CDR1 is SGHRS and CDR2 is YFSETQ. The CDR3 loop spans 17 amino acids. The V and J ends lost 3 bases and 0 bases respectively, with 18 bases between them. The CDR3 DNA follows: TGCGCCAGCAGCTCGGGCGCTACGCGGGCGAACCAAGAGACCCAGTACTTC. It is translated as CASSSGATRANQETQYF.

V is TRBV7-3 and J is TRBJ1-2; 8 positions match TRBD1. Germline V gene lookup returns CDR1 SGHTA and CDR2 FQGTGA. V trimming: 1 base; J trimming: 6 bases; junction bases outside the gene matches: 13. The CDR3 sequence is 17 residues long. The CDR3 nucleotides read TGTGCCAGCAGCTTAATAGGGATACAGGGGGAGATCAATGGCTACACCTTC. It specifies CASSLIGIQGEINGYTF. Supplemented by reference TRBV7-3 and TRBJ1-2, the full variable domain reads GAGVSQTPSNKVTEKGKYVELRCDPISGHTALYWYRQSLGQGPEFLIYFQGTGAADDSGLPNDRFFAVRPEGSVSTLKIQRTERGDSAVYLCASSLIGIQGEINGYTFGSGTRLTVV.

The rearrangement uses TRBV6-5 and TRBJ1-3; D ambiguous. Germline V gene sequence: CDR1 MNHEY, CDR2 SVGAGI. There are 13 residues in the CDR3. Trimming removed 6 bases from V and 4 bases from J, with 10 bases in between. The CDR3 DNA sequence: TGTGCCAGCAGGGTGGGAGGGGGAAACACCATATATTTT. Its translation: CASRVGGGNTIYF.

The rearrangement links TRBV28 to TRBJ1-5; D might be TRBD1 (5 bases). V was clipped by 7 bases and J by 6 bases, with 10 bases between them. The CDR3 sequence is 12 residues long. Germline V gives CDR1 MDHEN, CDR2 SYDVKM. Here the CDR3 DNA reads TGTGCCAGCAACGCGCAGGGTCAGCCCCAGCATTTT. It yields the protein CASNAQGQPQHF.

The chain combines TRBV6-6 with TRBJ1-4; TRBD1 aligns across 8 bases. CDR1 and CDR2 from the germline V gene are MNHNY and SVGAGI (reference sequence). Unmatched junction bases numbered 5, after V lost 4 bases and J lost 10 bases. The CDR3 contains 13 residues. The CDR3 is CASSSDRVGKLFF. CDR3 DNA sequence: TGTGCCAGCAGTTCGGACAGGGTCGGAAAACTGTTTTTT.

The chain combines TRBV2 with TRBJ1-2; D possibly corresponds to TRBD1 (5 bases). The CDR3 length is 11 residues. Trimming took off 11 bases at V and 5 bases at J, with 12 bases between the two ends. Germline V gene lookup returns CDR1 SNHLY and CDR2 FYNNEI. In DNA form, the CDR3 reads TGTGCCTATCTCGGGGGATATGGCTACACCTTC. Translation gives CAYLGGYGYTF.

About this clone: Distinct nucleotide sequences in the sample also encode this CDR3. This sequence joins TRBV6-4 and TRBJ2-2, with 11 positions matching TRBD2. The germline gives CDR1 MRHNA, CDR2 SNTAGT. CDR3 length: 14 residues. With 6 bases clipped from V and 5 bases from J, the junction kept 2 bases outside the gene matches. The CDR3 here is CASRLAGDTGELFF. The CDR3 DNA is TGTGCCAGCAGACTAGCGGGAGATACCGGGGAGCTGTTTTTT.

The V gene is TRBV30, the J gene TRBJ1-1; D gene unclear. The CDR3 is 14 amino acids. Germline CDR1 GTSNPN, CDR2 SVGIG (reference sequence). V dropped 0 bases and J dropped 0 bases, with 8 bases sitting between them. The CDR3 nucleotides read TGTGCCTGGAGTGTCTCGGGGATGAACACTGAAGCTTTCTTT. Translated: CAWSVSGMNTEAFF.

The V gene is TRBV28, the J gene TRBJ1-1, with 10 positions matching TRBD1. CDR1 MDHEN and CDR2 SYDVKM come from the germline V gene. The CDR3 is made up of 15 amino acids. V gave up 6 bases and J gave up 4 bases; unmatched junction bases: 8. In nucleotides, the CDR3 is TGTGCCAGCAGCCTTCGGGACAGGGGTCCCACTGAAGCTTTCTTT. Translation gives CASSLRDRGPTEAFF.

The rearrangement joins TRBV7-2 to TRBJ2-5, with D perhaps TRBD1 (5 bases). From germline, CDR1 is SGHTA and CDR2 FQGNSA. The CDR3 is 14 residues long. V was shortened by 6 bases and J by 5 bases, with 16 bases between the two germline ends. CDR3 sequence reads: CASSPSGARETQYF. In DNA, the CDR3 is TGTGCCAGCAGTCCGTCTGGGGCGCGGGAGACCCAGTACTTC.

This clone was counted only a few times. The chain links TRBV6-6 to TRBJ1-5; D gene ambiguous. The CDR3 loop spans 15 amino acids. Per germline, CDR1 MNHNY and CDR2 SVGAGI (reference sequence). Trimming cost V 0 bases and J 9 bases, with 15 bases left between them. The CDR3 DNA is TGTGCCAGCAGTTACTCCAGAGCGTGGCCTGGGCCCCAGCATTTT. Translation: CASSYSRAWPGPQHF.

The chain joins TRBV7-9 to TRBJ2-7, with TRBD2 identical over 8 bases. CDR1 and CDR2 (germline): SEHNR, FQNEAQ (reference sequence). The CDR3 consists of 14 residues. The trim removed 2 bases at V and 7 bases at J, leaving 7 bases unmatched. CDR3 nucleotides: TGTGCCAGCAGCTTACTAGCGGGCGTCGGAGAGCAGTACTTC. Amino acid sequence: CASSLLAGVGEQYF.

The chain carries TRBV6-1 and TRBJ1-4; a possible D gene is TRBD1 (6 bases). Germline V gene sequence: CDR1 MNHNS, CDR2 SASEGT. The CDR3 extends over 15 amino acids. Trimming stripped 4 bases from V and 8 bases from J, with 17 bases between. The CDR3 region has the DNA TGTGCCAGCAGTGTATCCACCGGGACAACCGAAAAACTGTTTTTT. It translates to CASSVSTGTTEKLFF.

The chain has TRBV6-4 and TRBJ1-5, with 8 bases lining up with TRBD1. Germline CDR1 is MRHNA and CDR2 is SNTAGT. The CDR3 is 13 amino acids. After removal of 3 bases from V and 5 bases from J, the junction contained 0 bases not matched to a gene. The CDR3, as DNA: TGTGCCAGCAGTGAACAGGGGGATCAGCCCCAGCATTTT. Protein: CASSEQGDQPQHF.

This clone was observed once. The chain has TRBV7-2 and TRBJ1-1; 8 bases align to TRBD1. CDR3 length: 14 residues. Looked up from germline, CDR1 is SGHTA and CDR2 is FQGNSA. V shed 7 bases and J 11 bases; nucleotides not matched to a gene: 15. CDR3 nucleotide sequence: TGTGCCAGCACCACGGGGAGGACAGGGAAGTACGCTTTCTTT. Translated: CASTTGRTGKYAFF.

This chain joins TRBV10-3 and TRBJ2-2; possible D gene TRBD1, 6 bases. The CDR3 totals 14 residues. Trimming stripped 6 bases from V and 3 bases from J, with 11 bases between. Germline CDR1 and CDR2: ENHRY and SYGVKD. Written as DNA, the CDR3 is TGTGCCATCAGGGGACAACCCGACACCGGGGAGCTGTTTTTT. It is translated as CAIRGQPDTGELFF.

This clone was seen a handful of times. The chain couples TRBV7-2 to TRBJ1-6, with 9 bases matching TRBD1. The CDR3 loop spans 13 amino acids. After removal of 4 bases from V and 9 bases from J, the junction contained 1 base not matched to a gene. Germline V lookup: CDR1 SGHTA, CDR2 FQGNSA. In DNA, the CDR3 is TGTGCCAGCAGCTGGACAGGGGCTTCACCCCTCCACTTT. This translates into CASSWTGASPLHF.

The chain joins TRBV2 to TRBJ2-1; possible D gene TRBD1, 6 bases. The CDR3 is 15 amino acids. The germline V gene encodes CDR1 SNHLY and CDR2 FYNNEI. The V gene lost 5 bases and the J gene lost 1 base, with 12 bases spanning the gap. Here the CDR3 reads CASSMRQGSYNEQFF. The DNA of the CDR3 is TGTGCCAGCAGTATGAGGCAGGGGTCCTACAATGAGCAGTTCTTC.

The chain is built from TRBV9 and TRBJ1-1, with TRBD1 identical over 7 bases. The CDR3 is made up of 17 amino acids. The V gene's germline CDR1 is SGDLS and CDR2 YYNGEE. The V and J ends lost 0 bases and 10 bases, in that order; junction bases with no gene match: 18. CDR3 coding DNA: TGTGCCAGCAGCGTAGGAGTGCAACCCGACTGGAGGACAGGAGCTTTCTTT. Protein sequence: CASSVGVQPDWRTGAFF. The whole variable domain, filled in from reference TRBV9 and TRBJ1-1, reads DSGVTQTPKHLITATGQRVTLRCSPRSGDLSVYWYQQSLDQGLQFLIQYYNGEERAKGNILERFSAQQFPDLHSELNLSSLELGDSALYFCASSVGVQPDWRTGAFFGQGTRLTVV.

The rearrangement uses TRBV9 and TRBJ2-7; 7 nucleotides line up with TRBD1. The CDR3 has 15 residues. The V gene end was trimmed by 4 bases and the J gene end by 3 bases; junction bases not matched to a gene: 10. The germline CDR1 and CDR2 sequences are SGDLS and YYNGEE. The DNA of the CDR3 is TGTGCCAGCAGCCCTGGTCGGGACAGCTACTACGAGCAGTACTTC. Residues: CASSPGRDSYYEQYF.

This rearrangement joins TRBV11-2 to TRBJ2-7, with D possibly being TRBD1 (7 bases). V was pared by 1 base and J by 1 base, with 11 bases between. Germline CDR1 and CDR2: SGHAT and FQNNGV. CDR3 length equals 15 residues. CDR3 sequence (DNA): TGTGCCAGCAGCTTAGGGGGGGACAGTTCCTACGAGCAGTACTTC. Protein: CASSLGGDSSYEQYF.

This clone has just a few counts. The chain couples TRBV7-2 to TRBJ2-3; 7 nucleotides line up with TRBD2. CDR3 size: 15 residues. Germline values: CDR1 SGHTA, CDR2 FQGNSA. The V and J ends lost 5 bases and 8 bases, in that order; junction bases with no gene match: 13. In DNA form, the CDR3 reads TGTGCCAGCAGCGCGACGGGACTAAGTTCGGGTACGCAGTATTTT. It codes for CASSATGLSSGTQYF.

This chain uses TRBV4-3 with TRBJ1-6; a weak D match, TRBD1 (5 bases). CDR3 size: 20 residues. With 0 bases removed from V and 0 bases from J, the gap between germline ends came to 18 bases. Per the germline V gene, CDR1 is LGHNA and CDR2 is YSLEER. This chain's CDR3 is CASSQDGRVRGSSYNSPLHF. CDR3 nucleotides: TGCGCCAGCAGCCAAGATGGGAGGGTGAGGGGAAGCTCCTATAATTCACCCCTCCACTTT.

The chain links TRBV2 to TRBJ1-3; 7 positions match TRBD1. Per germline, CDR1 SNHLY and CDR2 FYNNEI. Trimming cost V 6 bases and J 2 bases; bases outside gene matches: 10. This CDR3 spans 16 amino acids. The CDR3 DNA reads as TGTGCCAGCAGCAGACAGGGAGAGGCAGCTGGAAACACCATATATTTT. Its protein is CASSRQGEAAGNTIYF.

V is TRBV18 and J is TRBJ2-5; 15 bases agree with TRBD2. CDR3 length: 17 amino acids. V was clipped by 0 bases and J by 2 bases; unmatched bases: 1. Looked up from germline, CDR1 is KGHSH and CDR2 is LQKENI. In nucleotides, the CDR3 is TGTGCCAGCTCACCACCGGGACTAGCGGGGGGACAAGAGACCCAGTACTTC. It codes for CASSPPGLAGGQETQYF.

This sequence joins TRBV7-9 and TRBJ1-1; D remains unclear. Trimming cost V 1 base and J 2 bases, with 8 bases left between them. CDR3 length equals 14 residues. CDR1 and CDR2 from the germline V gene are SEHNR and FQNEAQ (reference sequence). CDR3 region: CASSLEAENTEAFF. In nucleotides, the CDR3 is TGTGCCAGCAGCTTAGAGGCGGAAAACACTGAAGCTTTCTTT. The entire variable domain, with the rest obtained from reference TRBV7-9 and TRBJ1-1, is as follows: DTGVSQNPRHKITKRGQNVTFRCDPISEHNRLYWYRQTLGQGPEFLTYFQNEAQLEKSRLLSDRFSAERPKGSFSTLEIQRTEQGDSAMYLCASSLEAENTEAFFGQGTRLTVV.

The rearrangement links TRBV5-1 to TRBJ1-3; 7 nucleotides align to TRBD1. The CDR3 consists of 14 residues. J was trimmed by 3 bases and V by 1 base; bases with no gene match: 1. Per the germline V gene, CDR1 is SGHRS and CDR2 is YFSETQ. Here the CDR3 reads CASSLPGGGNTIYF. CDR3 nucleotide sequence: TGCGCCAGCAGCTTGCCAGGGGGTGGAAACACCATATATTTT.

The chain combines TRBV14 with TRBJ2-6, with D hard to call. V was pared by 1 base and J by 0 bases, with 7 bases between. CDR1 is SGHDN and CDR2 is FVKESK in the germline V gene. The CDR3 sequence is 16 residues long. The CDR3 spells CASSQGLSSGANVLTF. CDR3 sequence (DNA): TGTGCCAGCAGCCAAGGTCTCAGCTCTGGGGCCAACGTCCTGACTTTC. Using reference TRBV14 and TRBJ2-6 for the parts outside the CDR3, the full variable domain is EAGVTQFPSHSVIEKGQTVTLRCDPISGHDNLYWYRRVMGKEIKFLLHFVKESKQDESGMPNNRFLAERTGGTYSTLKVQPAELEDSGVYFCASSQGLSSGANVLTFGAGSRLTVL.